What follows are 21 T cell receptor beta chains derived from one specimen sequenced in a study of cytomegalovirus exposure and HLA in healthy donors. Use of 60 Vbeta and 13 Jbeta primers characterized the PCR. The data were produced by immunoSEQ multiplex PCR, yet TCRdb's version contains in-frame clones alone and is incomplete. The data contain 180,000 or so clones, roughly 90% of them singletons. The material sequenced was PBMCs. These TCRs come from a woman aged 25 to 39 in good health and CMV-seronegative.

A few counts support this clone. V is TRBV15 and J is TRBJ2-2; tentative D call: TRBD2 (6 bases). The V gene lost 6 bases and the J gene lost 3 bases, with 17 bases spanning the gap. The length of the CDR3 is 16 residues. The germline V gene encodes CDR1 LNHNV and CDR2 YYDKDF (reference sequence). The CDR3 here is CATSKRRDSHTGELFF. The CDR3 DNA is TGTGCCACCAGTAAGAGGCGGGACTCGCACACCGGGGAGCTGTTTTTT.

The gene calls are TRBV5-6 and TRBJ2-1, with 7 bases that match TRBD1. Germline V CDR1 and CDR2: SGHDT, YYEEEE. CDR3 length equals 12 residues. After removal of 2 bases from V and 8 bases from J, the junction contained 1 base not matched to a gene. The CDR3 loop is CASSFTGDEQFF. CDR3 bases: TGTGCCAGCAGCTTTACAGGGGATGAGCAGTTCTTC. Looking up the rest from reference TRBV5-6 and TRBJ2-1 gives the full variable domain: DAGVTQSPTHLIKTRGQQVTLRCSPKSGHDTVSWYQQALGQGPQFIFQYYEEEERQRGNFPDRFSGHQFPNYSSELNVNALLLGDSALYLCASSFTGDEQFFGPGTRLTVL.

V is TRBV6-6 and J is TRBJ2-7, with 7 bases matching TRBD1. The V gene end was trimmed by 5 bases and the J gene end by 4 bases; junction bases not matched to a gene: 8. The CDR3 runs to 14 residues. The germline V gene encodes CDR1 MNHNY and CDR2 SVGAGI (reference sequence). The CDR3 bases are TGTGCCAGCAGTACCCCGACAGGGCGGTACGAGCAGTACTTC. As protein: CASSTPTGRYEQYF.

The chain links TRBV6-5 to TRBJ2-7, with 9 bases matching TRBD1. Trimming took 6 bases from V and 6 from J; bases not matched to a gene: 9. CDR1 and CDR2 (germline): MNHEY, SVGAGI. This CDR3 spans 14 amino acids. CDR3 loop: CASRTGTGRSEQYF. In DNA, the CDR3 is TGTGCCAGCAGAACCGGGACAGGGAGGTCCGAGCAGTACTTC.

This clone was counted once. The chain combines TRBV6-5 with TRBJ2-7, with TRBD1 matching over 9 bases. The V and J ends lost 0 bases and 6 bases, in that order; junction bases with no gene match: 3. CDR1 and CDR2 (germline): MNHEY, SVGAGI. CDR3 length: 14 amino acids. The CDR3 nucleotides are TGTGCCAGCAGTTACTCGGACAGGGGCTCCGAGCAGTACTTC. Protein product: CASSYSDRGSEQYF.

CDR3: CASRLTGISTDTQYF. CDR3 nucleotides: TGTGCCAGCAGGCTGACAGGGATTAGCACAGATACGCAGTATTTT. This sequence joins TRBV2 and TRBJ2-3, with TRBD1 identical over 7 bases. J was trimmed by 0 bases and V by 6 bases; bases with no gene match: 6. CDR3 length equals 15 residues. Germline CDR1 reads SNHLY; CDR2 reads FYNNEI. Complete variable domain (other parts from reference TRBV2 and TRBJ2-3): EPEVTQTPSHQVTQMGQEVILRCVPISNHLYFYWYRQILGQKVEFLVSFYNNEISEKSEIFDDQFSVERPDGSNFTLKIRSTKLEDSAMYFCASRLTGISTDTQYFGPGTRLTVL.

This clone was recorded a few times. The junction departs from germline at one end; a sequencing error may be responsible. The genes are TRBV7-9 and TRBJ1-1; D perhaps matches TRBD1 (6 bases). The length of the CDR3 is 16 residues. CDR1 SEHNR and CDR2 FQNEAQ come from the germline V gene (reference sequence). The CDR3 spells CSSSLGLGGAPSEAFF. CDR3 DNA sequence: TGTTCCAGCAGCTTAGGGTTGGGGGGGGCTCCGAGCGAAGCTTTCTTT.

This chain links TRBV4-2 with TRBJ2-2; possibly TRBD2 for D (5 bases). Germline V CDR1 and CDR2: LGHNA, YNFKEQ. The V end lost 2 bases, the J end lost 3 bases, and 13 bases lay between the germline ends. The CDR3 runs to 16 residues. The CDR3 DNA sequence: TGTGCCAGCAGCCAAATTTCGGGAACGGACACCGGGGAGCTGTTTTTT. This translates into CASSQISGTDTGELFF.

CDR3 loop: CAARKLAGGEQFF. The CDR3 DNA reads TGTGCAGCAAGGAAGCTAGCGGGAGGTGAGCAGTTCTTC. J is TRBJ2-1 and V is TRBV4-2; 11 nucleotides match TRBD2. The V gene's germline CDR1 is LGHNA and CDR2 YNFKEQ. The CDR3 is made up of 13 amino acids.

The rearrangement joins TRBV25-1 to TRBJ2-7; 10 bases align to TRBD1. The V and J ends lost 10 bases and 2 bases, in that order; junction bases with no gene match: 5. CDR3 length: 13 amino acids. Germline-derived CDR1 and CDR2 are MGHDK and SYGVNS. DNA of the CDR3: TGTGCCACCTCGGGACAGGGGACCTACGAGCAGTACTTC. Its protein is CATSGQGTYEQYF.

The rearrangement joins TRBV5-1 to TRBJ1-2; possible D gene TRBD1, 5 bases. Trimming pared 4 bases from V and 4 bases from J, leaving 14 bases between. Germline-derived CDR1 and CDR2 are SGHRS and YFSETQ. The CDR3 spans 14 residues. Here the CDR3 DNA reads TGCGCCAGCAGCCCGGAGGGGCTAAGCTATGGCTACACCTTC. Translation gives CASSPEGLSYGYTF.

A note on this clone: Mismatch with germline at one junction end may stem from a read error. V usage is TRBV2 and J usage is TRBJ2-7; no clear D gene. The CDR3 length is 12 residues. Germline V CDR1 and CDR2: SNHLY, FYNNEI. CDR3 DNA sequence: TGTGCCAGCAGTGAACATAACTACGAGCGGTACTTC. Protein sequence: CASSEHNYERYF.

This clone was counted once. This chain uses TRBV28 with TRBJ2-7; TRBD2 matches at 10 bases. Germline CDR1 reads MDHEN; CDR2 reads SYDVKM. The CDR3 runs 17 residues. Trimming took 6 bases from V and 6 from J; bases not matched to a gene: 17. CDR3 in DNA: TGTGCCAGCAGCTCCCGACGACTAGCGGGCACCTTTTTCGAGCAGTACTTC. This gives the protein CASSSRRLAGTFFEQYF.

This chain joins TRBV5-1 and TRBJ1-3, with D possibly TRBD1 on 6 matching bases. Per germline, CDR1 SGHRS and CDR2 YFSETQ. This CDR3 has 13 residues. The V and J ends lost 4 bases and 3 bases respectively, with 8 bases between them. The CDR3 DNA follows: TGCGCCAGCAGCCCAGGGGTTGGAAACACCATATATTTT. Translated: CASSPGVGNTIYF.

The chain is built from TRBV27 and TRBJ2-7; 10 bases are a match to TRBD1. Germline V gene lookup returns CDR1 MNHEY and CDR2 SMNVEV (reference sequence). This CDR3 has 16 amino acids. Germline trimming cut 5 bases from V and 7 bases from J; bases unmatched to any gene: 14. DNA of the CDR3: TGTGCCAGCAGTGGGGAATGGGACAGGGGAGGCCGGGAGCAGTACTTC. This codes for CASSGEWDRGGREQYF.

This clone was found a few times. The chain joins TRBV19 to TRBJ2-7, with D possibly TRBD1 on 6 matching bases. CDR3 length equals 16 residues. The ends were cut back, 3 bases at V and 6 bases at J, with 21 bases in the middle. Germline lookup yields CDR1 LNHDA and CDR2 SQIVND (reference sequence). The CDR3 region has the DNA TGTGCCAGTAGTATCCTAGCAGGGGCCGTCGGGTCCGAGCAGTACTTC. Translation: CASSILAGAVGSEQYF.

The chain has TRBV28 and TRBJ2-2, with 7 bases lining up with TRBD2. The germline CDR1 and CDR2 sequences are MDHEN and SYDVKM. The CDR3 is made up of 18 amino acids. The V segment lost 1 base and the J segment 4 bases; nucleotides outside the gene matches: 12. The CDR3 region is CASSLFLRGGRLTGELFF. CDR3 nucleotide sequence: TGTGCCAGCAGTTTATTCCTTCGGGGCGGGAGACTCACCGGGGAGCTGTTTTTT.

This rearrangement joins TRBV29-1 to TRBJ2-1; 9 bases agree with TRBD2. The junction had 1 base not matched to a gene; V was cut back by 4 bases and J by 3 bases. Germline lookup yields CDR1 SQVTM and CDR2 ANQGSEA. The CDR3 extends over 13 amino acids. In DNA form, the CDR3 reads TGCAGCGTTGGGACTAGCGTCTACAATGAGCAGTTCTTC. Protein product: CSVGTSVYNEQFF.

The CDR3 reads CASSVDRGRTEAFF. In nucleotides, the CDR3 is TGCGCCAGCAGCGTAGACAGGGGGCGGACTGAAGCTTTCTTT. This chain links TRBV5-1 with TRBJ1-1; TRBD1 aligns across 10 bases. V lost 4 bases to trimming and J lost 5 bases; unmatched junction nucleotides: 5. Germline CDR1 reads SGHRS; CDR2 reads YFSETQ. This CDR3 is built from 14 residues.

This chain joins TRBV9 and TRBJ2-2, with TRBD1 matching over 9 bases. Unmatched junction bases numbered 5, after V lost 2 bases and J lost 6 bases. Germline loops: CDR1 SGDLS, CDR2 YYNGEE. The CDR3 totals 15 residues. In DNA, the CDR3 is TGTGCCAGCAGCGTGGGACAGGGAGTCTCCGGGGAGCTGTTTTTT. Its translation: CASSVGQGVSGELFF.

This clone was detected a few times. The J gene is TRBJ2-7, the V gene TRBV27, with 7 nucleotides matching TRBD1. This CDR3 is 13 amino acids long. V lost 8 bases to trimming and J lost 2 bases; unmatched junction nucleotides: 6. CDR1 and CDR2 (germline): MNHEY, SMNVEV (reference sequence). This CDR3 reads CASATGTAYEQYF. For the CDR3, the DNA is TGTGCCAGCGCTACCGGGACAGCCTACGAGCAGTACTTC.